This T cell receptor (beta chain) was identified during a study of blood T cell repertoires in COVID-19. Seattle patients were enrolled during active infection and followed longitudinally. The junction had 6 bases not matched to a gene; V was cut back by 0 bases and J by 4 bases. CDR1 and CDR2 (germline): SGHNT, YYREEE (reference sequence). This CDR3 has 16 residues. In its sample, this clone was seen a few times. Method: immunoSEQ multiplex PCR; TCRdb's copy keeps in-frame clones and lacks some. The sample lists about 220,000 clones; 82% were seen once. Sample: peripheral blood. The receptor was derived from an elderly woman with COVID-19, enrolled during active disease. The V gene is TRBV5-4, the J gene TRBJ2-7, with 11 bases fitting TRBD1. The CDR3 here is CASSLGGDRGTYEQYF. In DNA, the CDR3 is TGTGCCAGCAGCTTGGGTGGGGACAGGGGGACTTACGAGCAGTACTTC.